The clone carrying this T cell receptor (beta chain) appeared a few times. Its antigen is not identified. TCRdb re-called the reads with MiXCR, one entry per CDR3 protein. The sample lists roughly 990,000 distinct CDR3 sequences; roughly 31% were seen once. This entry is derived from a study of T cell repertoires in cytomegalovirus infection. For the study at large: Recently identified HLA-C-restricted and well-studied HLA-B-restricted CMV epitopes were used. Indicated by public TCR beta signatures were CMV infection and matching HLA type.

Study-level findings and limits: CMV-specific TCR beta clonotypes restricted by HLA-C dominated the ex vivo response. Summed public TCR beta family frequency identified CMV carriers bearing the relevant HLA.

This CDR3 is built from 14 residues. Germline CDR1 is LNHDA and CDR2 is SQIVND (reference sequence). V was shortened by 1 base and J by 5 bases, with 9 bases between the two germline ends. This chain links TRBV19 with TRBJ1-5; D is ambiguous. The receptor was derived from a human donor in good health (CMV status not recorded). Some clones in this sample may be carry-over from other donors' samples. The sequences come from cultured CD8+ T cells from PBMCs, collected from culture after CMV antigen stimulation. CDR3 sequence reads: CASSIVGEYQPQHF. CDR3 DNA sequence: TGTGCCAGTAGTATAGTCGGGGAGTATCAGCCCCAGCATTTT.